This is a list of T cell receptor beta chains from one sample in a study of glioma-infiltrating T cells. TCRdb called the multiplex PCR reads again in MiXCR, with one record for every CDR3 protein. Of roughly 100,000 distinct CDR3 sequences listed, around 28% were seen once; the top ten hold 44%. Sequencing input: glioma tissue, nonneoplastic brain tissue, or PBMCs (not recorded which). The receptors originated from a human donor with low-grade glioma or glioblastoma, undergoing nonglioma brain surgery, or in good health (not recorded which). Each CDR3 is given with its conserved first and last residue. The D gene is left open where the match is weak. Only part of the rows carry a size: once, few, many, or a class if the clone is expanded.

v_gene: TRBV28; abundance: many; j_gene: TRBJ1-5; len: 12; d_gene: NA; CDR3aa: CASSNSNQPQHF; CDR3nt: TGTGCCAGCAGCAACAGCAATCAGCCCCAGCATTTT
v_gene: TRBV10-1; abundance: NA; j_gene: TRBJ2-1; len: 17; d_gene: TRBD2; CDR3aa: CASSESTSGGGGNEQFF; CDR3nt: TGCGCCAGCAGTGAGTCGACTAGCGGGGGAGGAGGTAATGAGCAGTTCTTC
v_gene: TRBV4-3; abundance: few; j_gene: TRBJ2-6; len: 15; d_gene: NA; CDR3aa: CASSQVTGGANVLTF; CDR3nt: TGCGCCAGCAGCCAAGTCACCGGAGGGGCCAACGTCCTGACTTTC
v_gene: TRBV5-4; abundance: few; j_gene: TRBJ2-3; len: 15; d_gene: TRBD2; CDR3aa: CASSWGRGGTDTQYF; CDR3nt: TGTGCCAGCAGCTGGGGGCGGGGGGGTACAGATACGCAGTATTTT
v_gene: TRBV30; abundance: NA; j_gene: TRBJ1-3; len: 13; d_gene: NA; CDR3aa: CAWSRIQGNTIYF; CDR3nt: TGTGCCTGGAGTCGCATTCAGGGGAACACCATATATTTT
v_gene: TRBV29-1; abundance: few; j_gene: TRBJ1-5; len: 14; d_gene: NA; CDR3aa: CSVATDQASQPQHF; CDR3nt: TGCAGCGTCGCGACAGACCAAGCGAGTCAGCCCCAGCATTTT
v_gene: TRBV3-1; abundance: NA; j_gene: TRBJ2-7; len: 15; d_gene: NA; CDR3aa: CASSQTYTGFNEQYF; CDR3nt: TGTGCCAGCAGCCAAACATATACAGGGTTCAACGAGCAGTACTTC
v_gene: TRBV4-3; abundance: many; j_gene: TRBJ2-1; len: 15; d_gene: TRBD1; CDR3aa: CASSPTGGSYNEQFF; CDR3nt: TGCGCCAGCAGCCCGACAGGGGGGTCCTACAATGAGCAGTTCTTC
v_gene: TRBV2; abundance: many; j_gene: TRBJ1-5; len: 14; d_gene: TRBD1; CDR3aa: CASISDRSNQPQHF; CDR3nt: TGTGCCAGCATTTCGGACAGGAGCAATCAGCCCCAGCATTTT
v_gene: TRBV27; abundance: many; j_gene: TRBJ2-7; len: 14; d_gene: NA; CDR3aa: CASSAYDGSYEQYF; CDR3nt: TGTGCCAGCAGTGCTTATGATGGAAGCTACGAGCAGTACTTC
v_gene: TRBV4-2; abundance: NA; j_gene: TRBJ1-1; len: 14; d_gene: NA; CDR3aa: CASSQDSTDTEAFF; CDR3nt: TGTGCCAGCAGCCAAGATTCGACTGACACTGAAGCTTTCTTT
v_gene: TRBV18; abundance: NA; j_gene: TRBJ2-7; len: 14; d_gene: NA; CDR3aa: CASSPPANAYEQYF; CDR3nt: TGTGCCAGCTCACCACCGGCAAATGCCTACGAGCAGTACTTC
v_gene: TRBV7-8; abundance: NA; j_gene: TRBJ1-1; len: 14; d_gene: NA; CDR3aa: CASSLRGRGTEAFF; CDR3nt: TGTGCCAGCAGCTTAAGGGGAAGGGGCACTGAAGCTTTCTTT
v_gene: TRBV7-2; abundance: NA; j_gene: TRBJ2-1; len: 13; d_gene: NA; CDR3aa: CASRLVGENEQLF; CDR3nt: TGTGCCAGCAGATTAGTCGGAGAGAATGAGCAGCTCTTC
v_gene: TRBV7-2; abundance: few; j_gene: TRBJ1-1; len: 17; d_gene: NA; CDR3aa: CASSLGRARAYGTEAFF; CDR3nt: TGTGCCAGCAGCTTAGGGCGTGCGAGGGCATATGGGACTGAAGCTTTCTTT
v_gene: TRBV11-2; abundance: many; j_gene: TRBJ2-5; len: 15; d_gene: NA; CDR3aa: CASSAIDRNQETQYF; CDR3nt: TGTGCCAGCAGCGCCATAGACAGGAACCAAGAGACCCAGTACTTC
v_gene: TRBV19; abundance: NA; j_gene: TRBJ2-7; len: 13; d_gene: NA; CDR3aa: CASSTGASYEQYF; CDR3nt: TGTGCCAGTAGTACGGGGGCCTCTTACGAGCAGTACTTC
v_gene: TRBV6-6; abundance: many; j_gene: TRBJ1-6; len: 14; d_gene: NA; CDR3aa: CASSYSTVYSPLHF; CDR3nt: TGTGCCAGCAGTTACTCGACAGTATACTCACCCCTCCACTTT
v_gene: TRBV29-1; abundance: NA; j_gene: TRBJ1-2; len: 13; d_gene: NA; CDR3aa: CSVDSPLNYGYTF; CDR3nt: TGCAGCGTTGATTCCCCCCTAAACTATGGCTACACCTTC
v_gene: TRBV7-9; abundance: many; j_gene: TRBJ2-3; len: 15; d_gene: NA; CDR3aa: CASSSRTGFTDTQYF; CDR3nt: TGTGCCAGCAGCTCCCGGACTGGCTTCACAGATACGCAGTATTTT
v_gene: TRBV19; abundance: NA; j_gene: TRBJ2-5; len: 13; d_gene: NA; CDR3aa: CATPLGRRETQYF; CDR3nt: TGTGCCACCCCACTTGGGCGCCGGGAGACCCAGTACTTC
v_gene: TRBV12-3/TRBV12-4; abundance: many; j_gene: TRBJ2-3; len: 16; d_gene: TRBD2; CDR3aa: CASSSPQAGATDTQYF; CDR3nt: TGTGCCAGCAGTTCACCCCAAGCGGGGGCCACAGATACGCAGTATTTT
v_gene: TRBV3-1; abundance: many; j_gene: TRBJ1-1; len: 13; d_gene: NA; CDR3aa: CASSSNRNTEAFF; CDR3nt: TGTGCCAGCAGCTCGAACAGGAACACTGAAGCTTTCTTT
v_gene: TRBV19; abundance: many; j_gene: TRBJ1-1; len: 13; d_gene: NA; CDR3aa: CASMRIPVGEAFF; CDR3nt: TGTGCCAGTATGAGGATTCCGGTCGGTGAAGCTTTCTTT
v_gene: TRBV6-1; abundance: many; j_gene: TRBJ1-5; len: 13; d_gene: TRBD1; CDR3aa: CASAGGGGQPQHF; CDR3nt: TGTGCCAGCGCAGGGGGCGGAGGACAGCCCCAGCATTTT
v_gene: TRBV4-3; abundance: many; j_gene: TRBJ1-1; len: 15; d_gene: TRBD1; CDR3aa: CASSQPDRGNTEAFF; CDR3nt: TGCGCCAGCAGCCAACCGGACAGGGGGAACACTGAAGCTTTCTTT
v_gene: TRBV6-2/TRBV6-3; abundance: NA; j_gene: TRBJ2-7; len: 14; d_gene: NA; CDR3aa: CASRELQGFYEQCF; CDR3nt: TGTGCCAGCAGAGAGCTACAGGGATTCTACGAGCAGTGCTTC
v_gene: TRBV29-1; abundance: many; j_gene: TRBJ1-1; len: 13; d_gene: TRBD1; CDR3aa: CSVRGQGDTEAFF; CDR3nt: TGCAGCGTCCGCGGACAGGGCGACACTGAAGCTTTCTTT